The sequence of this T cell receptor (beta chain) was determined in a study of cytomegalovirus exposure and HLA in healthy donors. About the study: A prior study identified 110 million or so unique TCR beta sequences from roughly 170 million T cells. An early data release held tens of millions of unique TCRs from HLA-typed donors.

This clone was counted once. Both 60 Vbeta primers and 13 Jbeta primers went into the PCR. In the authors' methods: Counted up in a later analysis, unique TCR beta chains came to 65 million to 100 million, with around 11 million shared. The table came from immunoSEQ multiplex PCR; TCRdb's copy has only in-frame clones and leaves some out. The DNA was the basis for D and trimming; V, J and clone size are from that table. The repertoire holds roughly 170,000 clones, roughly 71% seen once, with 1.5% in the top ten. The CDR3 sequence is 16 residues long. V gave up 5 bases and J gave up 2 bases; unmatched junction bases: 11. Germline loops: CDR1 SGHTA, CDR2 FQGTGA.

Sequenced: PBMCs. The clonotype originates from a girl aged 10 to 17 in good health and CMV-seronegative. The chain has TRBV7-3 and TRBJ2-5; 7 nucleotides line up with TRBD1. The CDR3 nucleotides are TGTGCCAGCAGCAACCTACCGGGACAGTCGCAAGAGACCCAGTACTTC. It is translated as CASSNLPGQSQETQYF.